This record concerns one TCR beta chain sequence. Its antigen is not identified. This sample was taken from a study of cytomegalovirus exposure and HLA in healthy donors. Study-level points and caveats: Several top significant clusters appeared, in a later analysis, to be linked to common viral pathogens. In a later analysis, CMV-associated beta chains were mostly HLA-associated, it appeared. From TCR beta sequences, most subjects' HLA-A and HLA-B alleles were reportedly predicted accurately. Data from an earlier analysis indicated that most TCR beta V segments were productive either about 87% or about 30% of the time.

The PCR contained 60 Vbeta and 13 Jbeta primers. Method: immunoSEQ multiplex PCR; TCRdb's copy keeps in-frame clones and lacks some. The sample carries about 240,000 clones, roughly 84% recorded once. The CDR3 length is 16 residues. Trimming shortened V by 5 bases and J by 1 base, and 16 bases separated the two germline ends. Germline lookup yields CDR1 SGHRS and CDR2 YFSETQ. This clonotype originated in a girl aged 2 to 10 in good health and CMV-seronegative. The sequenced sample was PBMCs. This rearrangement joins TRBV5-1 to TRBJ2-1, with D perhaps TRBD2 (5 bases). The DNA for the CDR3 is TGCGCCAGCAGGGGAAGCGGAGAGGGTTCCTACAATGAGCAGTTCTTC. Translation gives CASRGSGEGSYNEQFF.